The rows below give T cell receptor beta chains drawn from one sample of a study of shared clonotypes between healthy human individuals. TCRdb's copy holds only in-frame clones and misses some; the assay was immunoSEQ multiplex PCR. The repertoire has over 400,000 clones, 81% of them found once; the top ten carry roughly 13%. Sequencing used PBMCs. These receptors were obtained from a middle-aged woman in good health. Some clones in this sample may be carry-over from other donors' samples. Both conserved end residues are part of each CDR3. Each record gives: J gene, D gene, clone size, V gene, CDR3 DNA, CDR3 protein. The D gene is left open where the match is weak. The size entry is marked missing in some rows and otherwise reads once, few, many or a size class.

TRBJ1-2	TRBD1	.	TRBV7-8	TGTGCCAGCAGCTTAGCGAGACAGGGGACGAGGTGGTATGGCTACACCTTC	CASSLARQGTRWYGYTF
TRBJ1-5	.	.	TRBV30	TGTGCCTGGAGCCACGGCAGGGGCCAGCCCCAGCATTTT	CAWSHGRGQPQHF
TRBJ2-7	.	.	TRBV2	TGTGCCAGCAGTGGGTGGGACCGAACCTACGAGCAGTACTTC	CASSGWDRTYEQYF
TRBJ2-2	TRBD1	.	TRBV19	TGTGCCAGTAGTATAGATGGGACAGGGTACGCCGGGGAGCTGTTTTTT	CASSIDGTGYAGELFF
TRBJ1-5	.	few	TRBV2	TGTGCCAGCAGTCGAGGTTGGGATCAGCCCCAGCATTTT	CASSRGWDQPQHF
TRBJ1-1	TRBD1	once	TRBV19	TGTGCCAGTAGGGACACAGGGGGTTCGGAAGCTTTCTTT	CASRDTGGSEAFF
TRBJ1-2	.	once	TRBV7-2	TGTGCCAGCAGCCAGAACTACAGAGCCTATGGCTACACCTTC	CASSQNYRAYGYTF
TRBJ1-5	TRBD1	.	TRBV28	TGTGCCAGCAGTTTAGGACAGGGAAGACAGCCCCAGCATTTT	CASSLGQGRQPQHF
TRBJ2-2	.	few	TRBV2	TGTGCCAGCAGTGTCTTGGACACCGGGGAGCTGTTTTTT	CASSVLDTGELFF
TRBJ1-2	TRBD1	.	TRBV18	TGTGCCAGCTCACCCGAACGACAGGGGGCTTTCGGGATCTATGGCTACACCTTC	CASSPERQGAFGIYGYTF
TRBJ2-7	TRBD1	.	TRBV7-9	TGTGCCAGCAGCCTGGGACAGGCGAACTACGAGCAGTACTTC	CASSLGQANYEQYF
TRBJ2-4	.	.	TRBV5-4	TGTGCCAGCAGCTATCTAGGAGCCAAAAACATTCAGTACTTC	CASSYLGAKNIQYF
TRBJ2-7	.	.	TRBV7-3	TGTGCCAGCAGCAATACAGGTTACGAGCAGTACTTC	CASSNTGYEQYF
TRBJ2-7	TRBD1	.	TRBV28	TGTGCCAGCAGTGGGACAGCGACCTACGAGCAGTACTTC	CASSGTATYEQYF
TRBJ2-1	.	.	TRBV4-1	TGCGCCAGCAGCCACCCACTCCGGGAGCCGAAGCAGTTCTTC	CASSHPLREPKQFF
TRBJ2-1	.	.	TRBV30	.	CAWARGAPFF
TRBJ1-2	.	.	TRBV7-3	TGTGCCAGCAGCTTAGCGGGACATGCTAACTATGGCTACACCTTC	CASSLAGHANYGYTF
TRBJ2-7	.	.	TRBV28	TGTGCCAGCAGTTTAGCGGGGTACGAGCAGTACTTC	CASSLAGYEQYF
TRBJ2-7	TRBD1	.	TRBV4-3	TGCGCCAGCAGCCAAGATGGGAGCCGGGACAGGGATTCCTACGAGCAGTACTTC	CASSQDGSRDRDSYEQYF
TRBJ2-7	.	.	TRBV5-1	TGCGCCAGCGGTGTCGGATTCTACGAGCAGTACTTC	CASGVGFYEQYF
TRBJ2-3	TRBD2	.	TRBV6-6	TGTGCCAGCAGCCGCGGGACTAGCGGGGGGACAGATACGCAGTATTTT	CASSRGTSGGTDTQYF
TRBJ1-5	TRBD1	.	TRBV19	TGTGCCAGTAGTACTCGGGACAGGGATGCGGGCAATCAGCCCCAGCATTTT	CASSTRDRDAGNQPQHF
TRBJ2-3	.	.	TRBV7-9	TGTGCCAGCAGCTACGCCTATACGCAGTATTTT	CASSYAYTQYF
TRBJ2-1	TRBD1	.	TRBV29-1	TGCAGCGGTTACCGGGACAGATACAATGAGCAGTTCTTC	CSGYRDRYNEQFF
TRBJ1-5	.	.	TRBV6-1	TGTGCCAGCAGTGAGTTGAGGGGCGGCAATCAGCCCCAGCATTTT	CASSELRGGNQPQHF
TRBJ2-1	.	.	TRBV30	TGTGCCTGGAGTGCCGTCAATGAGCAGTTCTTC	CAWSAVNEQFF
TRBJ2-1	.	.	TRBV7-9	TGTGCCAGCAGCTCACGGGCCCGGGCCTACAATGAGCAGTTCTTC	CASSSRARAYNEQFF